This T cell receptor beta chain was captured in a study of shared T cell receptors in the human thymus. Assay: immunoSEQ multiplex PCR; the TCRdb copy retains only in-frame clones and omits some. The data hold about 660,000 clones, with about 89% observed a single time. CDR3 length equals 16 residues. The germline gives CDR1 SGHDT, CDR2 YYEEEE. The ends lost 5 bases at V and 0 bases at J; junction bases unmatched: 5. This clone has just one count. This same sample was also taken into another study, of human thymus T cells.

The V and J genes are TRBV5-6 and TRBJ2-3; 11 bases are a match to TRBD2. The sequencing input was thymocytes. The TCR was taken from a boy in the first two years of life with a congenital heart defect. CDR3 sequence reads: CASSNRLAGSTDTQYF. The CDR3 DNA is TGTGCCAGCAGTAATCGACTAGCGGGAAGCACAGATACGCAGTATTTT.